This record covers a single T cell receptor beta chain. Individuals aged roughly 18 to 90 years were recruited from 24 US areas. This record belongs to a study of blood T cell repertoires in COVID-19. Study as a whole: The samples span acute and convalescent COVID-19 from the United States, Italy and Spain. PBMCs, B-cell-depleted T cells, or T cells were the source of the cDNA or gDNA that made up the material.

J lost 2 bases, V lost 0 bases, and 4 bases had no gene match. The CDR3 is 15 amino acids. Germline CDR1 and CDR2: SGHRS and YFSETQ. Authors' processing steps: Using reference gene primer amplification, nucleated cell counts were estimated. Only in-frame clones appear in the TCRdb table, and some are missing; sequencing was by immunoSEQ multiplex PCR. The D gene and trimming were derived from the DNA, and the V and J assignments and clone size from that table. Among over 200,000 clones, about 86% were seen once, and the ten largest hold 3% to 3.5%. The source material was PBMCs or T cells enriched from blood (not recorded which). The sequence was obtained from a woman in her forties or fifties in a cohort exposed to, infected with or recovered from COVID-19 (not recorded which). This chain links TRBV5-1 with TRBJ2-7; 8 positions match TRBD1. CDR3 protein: CASSLVQGAPYEQYF. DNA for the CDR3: TGCGCCAGCAGCTTGGTTCAGGGGGCCCCCTACGAGCAGTACTTC. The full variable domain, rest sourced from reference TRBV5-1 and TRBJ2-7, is KAGVTQTPRYLIKTRGQQVTLSCSPISGHRSVSWYQQTPGQGLQFLFEYFSETQRNKGNFPGRFSGRQFSNSRSEMNVSTLELGDSALYLCASSLVQGAPYEQYFGPGTRLTVT.